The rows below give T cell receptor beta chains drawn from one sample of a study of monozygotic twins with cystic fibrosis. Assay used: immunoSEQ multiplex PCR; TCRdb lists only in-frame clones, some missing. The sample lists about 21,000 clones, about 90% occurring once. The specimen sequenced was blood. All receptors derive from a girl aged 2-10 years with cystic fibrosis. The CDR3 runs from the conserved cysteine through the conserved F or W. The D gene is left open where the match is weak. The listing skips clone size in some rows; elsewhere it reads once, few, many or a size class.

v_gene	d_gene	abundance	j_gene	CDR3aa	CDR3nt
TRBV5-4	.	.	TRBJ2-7	CASSQAQVSGLSSYEQYF	TGTGCCAGCAGCCAAGCGCAGGTATCGGGACTGAGCTCCTACGAGCAGTACTTC
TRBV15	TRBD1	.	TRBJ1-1	CATSRDYFPGTGTNTEAFF	TGTGCCACCAGCAGAGATTATTTCCCCGGGACAGGGACGAACACTGAAGCTTTCTTT
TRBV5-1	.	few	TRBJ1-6	CASSRGEGNSPLHF	TGCGCCAGCAGCCGAGGGGAAGGCAATTCACCCCTCCACTTT
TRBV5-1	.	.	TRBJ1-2	CASSLVFSNYGYTF	TGCGCCAGCAGCTTGGTATTCTCTAACTATGGCTACACCTTC
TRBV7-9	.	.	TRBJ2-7	CASSLEGQGKYEQYF	TGTGCCAGCAGCTTGGAGGGGCAGGGGAAGTACGAGCAGTACTTC
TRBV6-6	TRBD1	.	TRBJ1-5	CASSEDRLNQPQHF	TGTGCCAGCAGCGAGGACAGGCTAAATCAGCCCCAGCATTTT
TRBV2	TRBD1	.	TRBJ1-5	CASNPDRGHQPQHF	TGTGCCAGCAACCCTGACAGGGGGCATCAGCCCCAGCATTTT
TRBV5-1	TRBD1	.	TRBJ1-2	CASSLDRGQDGYTF	TGCGCCAGCAGCTTGGACAGGGGCCAAGATGGCTACACCTTC
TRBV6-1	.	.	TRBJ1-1	CASSPSRDTEAFF	TGTGCCAGCAGTCCCTCCCGGGACACTGAAGCTTTCTTT
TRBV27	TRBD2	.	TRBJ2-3	CASSLLGLADWKNTQYF	TGTGCCAGCAGTTTATTGGGACTAGCGGACTGGAAGAATACGCAGTATTTT
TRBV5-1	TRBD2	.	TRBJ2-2	CASSLSWEGTGELFF	TGCGCCAGCAGCTTGAGCTGGGAGGGGACCGGGGAGCTGTTTTTT
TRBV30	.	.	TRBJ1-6	CAWSRRVNSPLHF	TGTGCCTGGAGTAGGAGGGTTAATTCACCCCTCCACTTT
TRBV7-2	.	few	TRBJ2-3	CASSLGAGSLDTQYF	TGTGCCAGCAGCCTTGGGGCAGGATCACTCGATACGCAGTATTTT
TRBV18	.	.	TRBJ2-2	CASSPQQGDLNTGELFF	TGTGCCAGCTCACCTCAGCAGGGGGACTTGAACACCGGGGAGCTGTTTTTT
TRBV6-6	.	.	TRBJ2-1	CASSYTGQQFF	TGTGCCAGCAGTTATACGGGTCAGCAGTTCTTC
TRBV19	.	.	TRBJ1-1	CASSIAALTGEAFF	TGTGCCAGTAGTATAGCGGCCCTTACCGGGGAAGCTTTCTTT
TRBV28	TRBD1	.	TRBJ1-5	CASLDRGTNQPQHF	TGTGCCAGCCTGGACAGGGGAACTAATCAGCCCCAGCATTTT
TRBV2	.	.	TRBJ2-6	CASSVGEWTGANVLTF	TGTGCCAGCAGTGTGGGAGAGTGGACTGGGGCCAACGTCCTGACTTTC
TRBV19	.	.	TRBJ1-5	CASTVDGYSNQPQHF	TGTGCCAGTACTGTCGACGGGTATAGCAATCAGCCCCAGCATTTT
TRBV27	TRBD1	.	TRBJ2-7	CASTRTGGDANEQYF	TGTGCCAGCACACGGACAGGGGGCGATGCCAACGAGCAGTACTTC
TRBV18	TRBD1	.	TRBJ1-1	CASSERTGQNTEAFF	TGTGCCAGCTCAGAACGGACAGGCCAGAACACTGAAGCTTTCTTT
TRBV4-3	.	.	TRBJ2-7	CASSPRAGLREQYF	TGCGCCAGCAGCCCGCGGGCAGGGTTACGGGAGCAGTACTTC
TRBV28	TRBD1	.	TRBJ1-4	CASSDAFRDRAEKLFF	TGTGCCAGCAGCGACGCCTTCCGGGACAGGGCCGAAAAACTGTTTTTT
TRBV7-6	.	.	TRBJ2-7	CASSPRQEIYEQYF	TGTGCCAGCAGCCCTAGACAGGAAATCTACGAGCAGTACTTC
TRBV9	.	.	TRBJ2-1	CASSATSSYNEQFF	TGTGCCAGCAGCGCGACGAGCTCCTACAATGAGCAGTTCTTC
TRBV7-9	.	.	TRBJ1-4	CASSLGYRGPNEKLFF	TGTGCCAGCAGCTTAGGTTATAGGGGACCAAATGAAAAACTGTTTTTT
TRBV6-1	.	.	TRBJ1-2	CASSLTVDNYGYTF	TGTGCCAGCAGTCTGACGGTAGACAACTATGGCTACACCTTC
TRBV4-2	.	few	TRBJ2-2	CASSQDLDTTFAGELFF	TGTGCCAGCAGCCAAGATCTGGACACTACTTTCGCCGGGGAGCTGTTTTTT
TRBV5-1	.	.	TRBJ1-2	CASSLEGGDGYTF	TGCGCCAGCAGCTTAGAGGGGGGCGATGGCTACACCTTC
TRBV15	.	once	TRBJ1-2	CATSIPGPFTNGYTF	TGTGCCACCAGCATTCCGGGACCATTTACAAATGGCTACACCTTC
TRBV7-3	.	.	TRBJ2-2	CASSLTPRQHTGELFF	TGTGCCAGCAGCTTAACGCCTCGACAGCACACCGGGGAGCTGTTTTTT
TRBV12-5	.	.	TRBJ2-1	CASGLTPGAGRSSYNEQFF	TGTGCTAGTGGTTTGACCCCGGGGGCAGGCCGAAGCTCCTACAATGAGCAGTTCTTC
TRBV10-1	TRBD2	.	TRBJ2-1	CASSEQRGATEQFF	TGCGCCAGCAGTGAACAGCGGGGGGCTACCGAGCAGTTCTTC
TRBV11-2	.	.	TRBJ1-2	CASSPGTDYGYTF	TGTGCCAGCAGCCCGGGGACGGATTATGGCTACACCTTC
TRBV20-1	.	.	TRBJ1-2	CSGDKYGYTF	TGCAGTGGGGATAAGTATGGCTACACCTTC
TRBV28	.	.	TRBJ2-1	CASSLGLDEQFF	TGTGCCAGCAGTTTGGGGTTGGATGAGCAGTTCTTC
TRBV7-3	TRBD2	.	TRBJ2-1	CASSAKGTSEVNEQFF	TGTGCCAGCAGCGCAAAAGGGACTAGCGAAGTCAATGAGCAGTTCTTC
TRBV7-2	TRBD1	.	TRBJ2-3	CASSRPGTGADTQYF	TGTGCCAGCAGCCGTCCCGGGACAGGGGCAGATACGCAGTATTTT
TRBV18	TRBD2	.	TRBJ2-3	CASSQSPASGGPNADTQYF	TGTGCCAGCTCACAGTCCCCGGCTAGCGGGGGGCCCAACGCAGATACGCAGTATTTT
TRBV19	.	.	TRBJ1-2	CASSPPGQTYGYTF	TGTGCCAGTAGTCCCCCAGGACAGACCTATGGCTACACCTTC
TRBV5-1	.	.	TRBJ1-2	CASSLGGYGYTF	TGCGCCAGCAGCTTGGGGGGCTATGGCTACACCTTC
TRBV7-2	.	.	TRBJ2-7	CASSLQAGRPYEQYF	TGTGCCAGCAGCTTACAGGCAGGGCGACCCTACGAGCAGTACTTC
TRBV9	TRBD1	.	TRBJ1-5	CASSEGQTSNQPQHF	TGTGCCAGCAGCGAGGGACAGACGAGCAATCAGCCCCAGCATTTT
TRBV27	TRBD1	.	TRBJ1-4	CASSLGQGNEKLFF	TGTGCCAGCAGTTTAGGACAGGGCAATGAAAAACTGTTTTTT
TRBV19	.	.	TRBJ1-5	CASSIVDNQPQHF	TGTGCCAGTAGTATTGTTGACAATCAGCCCCAGCATTTT
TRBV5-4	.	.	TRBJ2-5	CASSSPGETQYF	TGTGCCAGCAGCTCCCCCGGGGAGACCCAGTACTTC
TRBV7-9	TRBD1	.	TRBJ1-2	CASSSPTPGQGARGYTF	TGTGCCAGCAGCAGCCCCACTCCGGGACAGGGGGCAAGAGGCTACACCTTC
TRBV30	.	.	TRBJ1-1	CAWGGTLNTEAFF	TGTGCCTGGGGGGGGACACTGAACACTGAAGCTTTCTTT
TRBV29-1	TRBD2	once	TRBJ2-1	CSVGGLAGFYEQFF	TGCAGCGTTGGCGGACTAGCGGGATTCTATGAGCAGTTCTTC
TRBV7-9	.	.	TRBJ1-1	CASSSIYQRLSTEAFF	TGTGCCAGCAGCTCTATATATCAACGGCTATCGACTGAAGCTTTCTTT
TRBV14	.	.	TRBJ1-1	CASSQGHLGRANTEAFF	TGTGCCAGCAGCCAAGGACATTTGGGGCGCGCGAACACTGAAGCTTTCTTT
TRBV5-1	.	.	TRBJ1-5	CASSFGGSSNQPQHF	TGCGCCAGCAGCTTTGGAGGGAGTAGCAATCAGCCCCAGCATTTT
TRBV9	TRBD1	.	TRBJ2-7	CASSVDRGFIHEQYF	TGTGCCAGCAGCGTTGACAGGGGTTTTATCCACGAGCAGTACTTC
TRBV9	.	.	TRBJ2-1	CASSVAGEAYNEQFF	TGTGCCAGCAGCGTAGCGGGAGAAGCCTACAATGAGCAGTTCTTC
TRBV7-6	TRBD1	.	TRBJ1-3	CASSGDSSFSGNTIYF	TGTGCCAGCAGTGGGGACAGTTCCTTCTCTGGAAACACCATATATTTT